The clone carrying this T cell receptor beta chain has more than one count but fewer than ten. There are 15 residues in the CDR3. Germline CDR1 and CDR2: LGHNA and YSLEER. The V end was cut by 0 bases, the J end by 2 bases, with 10 bases between. These data originate in a study of blood T cell repertoires in COVID-19. Study context: There were acute and convalescent COVID-19 samples, and they came from the United States, Italy and Spain. PBMCs, B-cell-depleted T cells, or T cells were the source of the cDNA or gDNA that made up the material.

Per the original data handling: The assay estimated nucleated cells by amplifying reference gene primers. Profiled with immunoSEQ multiplex PCR; TCRdb holds only in-frame clones, not every one. V, J and clone size are those of that table, while D and trimming were read from the DNA. The top ten clones hold about 3.8% of a sample with over 150,000 clones, around four fifths of them seen once. This clonotype was obtained from a woman aged 80 or over with acute or convalescent COVID-19. What was sequenced was peripheral blood. This chain uses TRBV4-3 with TRBJ1-2; no definite D call. CDR3 DNA sequence: TGCGCCAGCAGCCAAGAACCGTCCGCGAACTATGGCTACACCTTC. Encoded protein: CASSQEPSANYGYTF.